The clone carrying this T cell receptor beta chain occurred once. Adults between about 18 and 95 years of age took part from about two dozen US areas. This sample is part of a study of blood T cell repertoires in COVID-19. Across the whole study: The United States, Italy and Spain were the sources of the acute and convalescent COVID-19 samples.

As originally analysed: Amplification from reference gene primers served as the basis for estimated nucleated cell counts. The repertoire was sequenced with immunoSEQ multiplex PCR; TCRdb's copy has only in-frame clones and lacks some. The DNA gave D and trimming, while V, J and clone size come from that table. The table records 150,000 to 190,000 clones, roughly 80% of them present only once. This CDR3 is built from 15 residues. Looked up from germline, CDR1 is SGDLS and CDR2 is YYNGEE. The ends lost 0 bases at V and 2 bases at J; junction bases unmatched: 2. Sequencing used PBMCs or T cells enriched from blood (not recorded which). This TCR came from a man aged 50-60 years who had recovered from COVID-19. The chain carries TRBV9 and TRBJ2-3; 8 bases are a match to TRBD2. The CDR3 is CASSVAGGLTDTQYF. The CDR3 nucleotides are TGTGCCAGCAGCGTAGCGGGGGGGCTCACAGATACGCAGTATTTT.